A single sample gave rise to the 24 T cell receptor beta chains below, sequenced in a study of blood T cell repertoires in COVID-19. Sequenced by immunoSEQ multiplex PCR; TCRdb stores in-frame clones only, minus some. The table lists about 120,000 clones, about 81% of them singletons. The source material was peripheral blood. Receptors originate from a man in his sixties or seventies with acute or convalescent COVID-19.

The J gene is TRBJ2-7, the V gene TRBV11-3; TRBD2 is a possible D gene (6 bases). V lost 5 bases and J lost 2, with 13 bases in between. This CDR3 is built from 14 residues. Germline values: CDR1 SGHNT, CDR2 YENEEA. The DNA of the CDR3 is TGTGCCAGCAGCGCCCGGGGGTCAGCCTACGAGCAGTACTTC. As protein: CASSARGSAYEQYF.

This sequence joins TRBV19 and TRBJ2-3, with D perhaps TRBD2 (5 bases). The CDR3 is made up of 16 amino acids. V was pared by 7 bases and J by 0 bases, with 17 bases between. From germline, CDR1 is LNHDA and CDR2 SQIVND (reference sequence). The CDR3 DNA reads TGTGCCAGTACCCGAGGACTGTCCTTTAGCACAGATACGCAGTATTTT. It is translated as CASTRGLSFSTDTQYF.

This clone was seen only once. The genes are TRBV5-1 and TRBJ2-3, with a possible D match to TRBD2 (5 bases). Deletions cut 4 bases from V and 4 bases from J, with 13 bases between. Germline CDR1 and CDR2: SGHRS and YFSETQ. CDR3 length: 14 amino acids. The CDR3 sequence: CASSTGRNPDTQYF. DNA for the CDR3: TGCGCCAGCAGCACGGGGAGAAATCCAGATACGCAGTATTTT.

The rearrangement links TRBV5-1 to TRBJ2-1; 13 bases are shared with TRBD2. V gave up 7 bases and J gave up 5 bases; unmatched junction bases: 6. Germline assignment: CDR1 SGHRS and CDR2 YFSETQ. The CDR3 length is 15 residues. The CDR3 nucleotides are TGCGCCAGCCAGACCGGGACTAGCGGGAACAATGAGCAGTTCTTC. Its protein product is CASQTGTSGNNEQFF.

The chain carries TRBV18 and TRBJ2-7, with TRBD2 as a possible D gene (6 bases). Trimming pared 3 bases from V and 2 bases from J, leaving 17 bases between. Germline values: CDR1 KGHSH, CDR2 LQKENI. There are 16 residues in the CDR3. Here the CDR3 DNA reads TGTGCCAGCTCACCGCGAGAGGGAGGCTCTGCCTACGAGCAGTACTTC. This codes for CASSPREGGSAYEQYF.

This chain joins TRBV29-1 and TRBJ1-4, with a possible D match to TRBD1 (6 bases). This CDR3 contains 14 residues. The V end lost 2 bases, the J end lost 6 bases, and 13 bases lay between the germline ends. Germline loops: CDR1 SQVTM, CDR2 ANQGSEA. CDR3: CSVETGFSDEKLFF. The CDR3 region has the DNA TGCAGCGTTGAAACAGGGTTTTCAGATGAAAAACTGTTTTTT. The whole variable domain, remainder taken from reference TRBV29-1 and TRBJ1-4, is SAVISQKPSRDICQRGTSLTIQCQVDSQVTMMFWYRQQPGQSLTLIATANQGSEATYESGFVIDKFPISRPNLTFSTLTVSNMSPEDSSIYLCSVETGFSDEKLFFGSGTQLSVL.

This CDR3 reads CASSRIFRAGGTEAFF. CDR3 nucleotide sequence: TGTGCCAGTAGTAGGATTTTCCGGGCAGGGGGCACTGAAGCTTTCTTT. The chain joins TRBV19 to TRBJ1-1; 7 positions match TRBD1. V was pared by 4 bases and J by 4 bases, with 12 bases of the junction left unmatched. CDR3 length: 16 residues. Germline CDR1 is LNHDA and CDR2 is SQIVND (reference sequence).

This clone was seen just once. The V and J genes are TRBV10-3 and TRBJ1-2; D is uncertain. Trimming shortened V by 11 bases and J by 2 bases, and 15 bases separated the two germline ends. There are 13 residues in the CDR3. Germline-derived CDR1 and CDR2 are ENHRY and SYGVKD. The CDR3 sequence: CAVHAGENYGYTF. CDR3 DNA: TGTGCCGTCCACGCGGGAGAGAACTATGGCTACACCTTC.

The gene calls are TRBV24-1 and TRBJ1-4; no reliable D call. Trimming shortened V by 2 bases and J by 8 bases, and 17 bases separated the two germline ends. The germline gives CDR1 KGHDR, CDR2 SFDVKD. This CDR3 spans 16 amino acids. The chain's CDR3 is CATSDSRTGWEEKLFF. CDR3 DNA sequence: TGTGCCACCAGTGATTCCAGGACTGGTTGGGAGGAAAAACTGTTTTTT.

This chain links TRBV27 with TRBJ1-1; 10 bases match TRBD1. Germline V lookup: CDR1 MNHEY, CDR2 SMNVEV (reference sequence). This CDR3 region has 15 residues. The V and J ends lost 3 bases and 6 bases, in that order; junction bases with no gene match: 7. This chain's CDR3 is CASSFRGQGTAEAFF. The DNA for the CDR3 is TGTGCCAGCAGTTTTCGGGGACAGGGGACGGCTGAAGCTTTCTTT.

The chain links TRBV5-8 to TRBJ2-1; 9 bases agree with TRBD1. Germline-derived CDR1 and CDR2 are SGHTS and YDEGEE. The CDR3 loop spans 17 amino acids. The ends lost 2 bases at V and 5 bases at J; junction bases unmatched: 11. CDR3 protein: CASSLLLRGQGHNEQFF. CDR3 DNA: TGTGCCAGCAGCTTACTCTTAAGGGGACAGGGTCACAATGAGCAGTTCTTC. The whole variable domain, remainder taken from reference TRBV5-8 and TRBJ2-1, is EAGVTQSPTHLIKTRGQQATLRCSPISGHTSVYWYQQALGLGLQFLLWYDEGEERNRGNFPPRFSGRQFPNYSSELNVNALELEDSALYLCASSLLLRGQGHNEQFFGPGTRLTVL.

The V and J genes are TRBV2 and TRBJ2-3, with 7 positions matching TRBD1. Per the germline V gene, CDR1 is SNHLY and CDR2 is FYNNEI. The CDR3 loop spans 17 amino acids. With 5 bases clipped from V and 2 bases from J, the junction kept 13 bases outside the gene matches. The DNA for the CDR3 is TGTGCCAGCAGTTTTCCCCTGGGGACAGTTGCCACAGATACGCAGTATTTT. It specifies CASSFPLGTVATDTQYF.

In this sample, this clone turned up once. CDR3: CAWTATVFSTDTQYF. The DNA for the CDR3 is TGTGCCTGGACCGCGACAGTTTTTAGCACAGATACGCAGTATTTT. The chain carries TRBV30 and TRBJ2-3, with D perhaps matching TRBD1 (5 bases). The CDR3 is made up of 15 amino acids. CDR1 and CDR2 (germline): GTSNPN, SVGIG (reference sequence). Trimming removed 4 bases from V and 0 bases from J, with 14 bases in between.

This sequence joins TRBV5-5 and TRBJ1-1, with TRBD1 matching 9 bases. The trim removed 2 bases at V and 0 bases at J, leaving 2 bases unmatched. CDR1 SGHKS and CDR2 YYEKEE come from the germline V gene (reference sequence). This CDR3 is built from 15 residues. The CDR3 nucleotides are TGTGCCAGCAGCTTACAGGGGGCTTTGAACACTGAAGCTTTCTTT. Its translation is CASSLQGALNTEAFF.

The DNA for the CDR3 is TGTGCCAGCAGCTTCCCACTAGCGGGACAAGAGACCCAGTACTTC. It yields the protein CASSFPLAGQETQYF. The chain uses TRBV5-4 and TRBJ2-5, with 10 bases matching TRBD2. V lost 2 bases and J lost 2; bases outside the gene matches: 3. Germline CDR1 and CDR2: SGHNT and YYREEE (reference sequence). There are 15 residues in the CDR3.

The chain couples TRBV3-1 (or the pseudogene TRBV3-2) to TRBJ1-1, with D perhaps matching TRBD1 (6 bases). The V gene lost 3 bases and the J gene lost 6 bases, with 14 bases spanning the gap. This CDR3 contains 14 residues. Germline V gene data show CDR1 as LGHDT and CDR2 as YNNKEL (reference sequence). The CDR3 loop is CASSHGRGEAEAFF. CDR3 DNA sequence: TGTGCCAGCAGCCACGGCAGGGGAGAAGCTGAAGCTTTCTTT.

The chain carries TRBV6-4 and TRBJ1-2, with D unresolved. The CDR3 totals 14 residues. V was pared by 3 bases and J by 4 bases, with 12 bases between. Germline CDR1 and CDR2: MRHNA and SNTAGT. The CDR3 DNA reads as TGTGCCAGCAGTGAAGGACCCGGGAGCTATGGCTACACCTTC. Translated, it gives CASSEGPGSYGYTF.

This chain joins TRBV28 and TRBJ1-1; no reliable D call. Germline V CDR1 and CDR2: MDHEN, SYDVKM. This CDR3 is built from 14 residues. V was trimmed by 3 bases and J by 8 bases, leaving 16 bases between them. In DNA form, the CDR3 reads TGTGCCAGCAGTTTCTACAGCTCACCCTCCGAAGCTTTCTTT. It encodes CASSFYSSPSEAFF.

This clone was recorded at least ten times. This chain joins TRBV5-1 and TRBJ2-2, with a tentative D call TRBD1 (6 bases). The CDR3 covers 14 residues. The germline V and J ends were trimmed by 0 bases and 5 bases, with 8 bases remaining between them. CDR1 and CDR2 (germline): SGHRS, YFSETQ. Here the CDR3 reads CASSLAQGTGELFF. CDR3 nucleotides: TGCGCCAGCAGCTTGGCCCAGGGGACCGGGGAGCTGTTTTTT.

The V call is TRBV29-1, the J call TRBJ1-1; weak D call: TRBD1 (5 bases). There are 12 residues in the CDR3. V lost 5 bases and J 7 bases, leaving 14 bases between the germline ends. Per the germline V gene, CDR1 is SQVTM and CDR2 is ANQGSEA. The CDR3 nucleotides read TGCAGCGTTTTACGGGGGGTAGGTGAAGCTTTCTTT. This gives the protein CSVLRGVGEAFF.

This rearrangement joins TRBV10-1 to TRBJ2-1; D is perhaps TRBD1 (5 bases). The CDR3 consists of 15 residues. Germline lookup yields CDR1 WNHNN and CDR2 SYGVQD (reference sequence). V was trimmed by 3 bases and J by 4 bases, leaving 13 bases between them. CDR3 residues: CASSDNRRQYNEQFF. The DNA of the CDR3 is TGCGCCAGCAGTGACAACCGGAGACAGTACAATGAGCAGTTCTTC.

The DNA for the CDR3 is TGCGCCAGCAGCCCCACGGGACAGGGTGTTTACGAGCAGTACTTC. It translates to CASSPTGQGVYEQYF. V usage is TRBV5-1 and J usage is TRBJ2-7; 9 bases line up with TRBD1. The CDR3 loop spans 15 amino acids. Trimming at V came to 4 bases and at J to 4 bases, leaving 9 bases not matched to a gene. Germline V gives CDR1 SGHRS, CDR2 YFSETQ.

V and J are TRBV18 and TRBJ2-6; tentative D call: TRBD2 (5 bases). V lost 3 bases and J lost 4, with 10 bases in between. Germline CDR1 reads KGHSH; CDR2 reads LQKENI. There are 15 residues in the CDR3. CDR3 region: CASSPMREGANVLTF. The CDR3 bases are TGTGCCAGCTCACCGATGAGGGAGGGGGCCAACGTCCTGACTTTC. Full variable domain (outside the CDR3, taken from reference TRBV18 and TRBJ2-6): NAGVMQNPRHLVRRRGQEARLRCSPMKGHSHVYWYRQLPEEGLKFMVYLQKENIIDESGMPKERFSAEFPKEGPSILRIQQVVRGDSAAYFCASSPMREGANVLTFGAGSRLTVL.

The chain uses TRBV28 and TRBJ2-1; TRBD1 matches 10 bases. The CDR3 extends over 15 amino acids. Germline V gene sequence: CDR1 MDHEN, CDR2 SYDVKM. The junction had 7 bases not matched to a gene; V was cut back by 5 bases and J by 6 bases. CDR3 residues: CASSLPGQGRNEQFF. DNA for the CDR3: TGTGCCAGCAGTCTCCCGGGACAGGGGCGCAATGAGCAGTTCTTC.